The 20 T cell receptor beta chains listed next were all sequenced from one sample in a study of blood T cells in healthy people across ages. A second roughly 6 to 12 cycle PCR used barcoded and J-beta primers. TCRdb reprocessed the 5' RACE reads with MiXCR, giving one entry per CDR3 protein. The data show some 710,000 distinct CDR3 sequences, roughly 20% seen once. Sequencing was done on a sample of blood. The receptors were gathered from a man between 65 and 85 years old in good health.

The rearrangement joins TRBV6-5 to TRBJ2-4; 12 bases fit TRBD2. The junction had 2 bases not matched to a gene; V was cut back by 2 bases and J by 6 bases. The CDR3 contains 15 residues. The germline gives CDR1 MNHEY, CDR2 SVGAGI. This CDR3 reads CASSYQTSGRNIQYF. DNA for the CDR3: TGTGCCAGCAGTTACCAGACTAGCGGGAGAAACATTCAGTACTTC.

This clonotype was found a few times. Written as DNA, the CDR3 is TGTGCCAGCAGCCAAGATCCGGACCCGGATCCCTATGGCTACACCTTC. It is translated as CASSQDPDPDPYGYTF. The chain links TRBV3-1 to TRBJ1-2; D gene uncertain. The CDR3 sequence is 16 residues long. Trimming left V 0 bases short and J 4 bases short, with 15 bases between. Per germline, CDR1 LGHDT and CDR2 YNNKEL (reference sequence).

This chain joins TRBV19 and TRBJ2-7; no firm D call. Trimming left V 1 base short and J 2 bases short, with 12 bases between. The CDR3 runs to 15 residues. The V gene's germline CDR1 is LNHDA and CDR2 SQIVND (reference sequence). The CDR3 DNA reads TGTGCCAGTAGTATAGCATCCCGCCAGCCCTACGAGCAGTACTTC. Translating gives CASSIASRQPYEQYF.

V and J are TRBV12-3 or TRBV12-4 and TRBJ2-3, with TRBD2 identical over 8 bases. V was pared by 6 bases and J by 4 bases, with 0 bases of the junction left unmatched. The CDR3 runs to 12 residues. The CDR3 reads CASRAGADTQYF. DNA for the CDR3: TGTGCCAGCAGAGCGGGAGCAGATACGCAGTATTTT.

This clonotype was detected many times. The chain uses TRBV5-1 and TRBJ2-5, with 9 bases lining up with TRBD2. Germline V CDR1 and CDR2: SGHRS, YFSETQ. Trimming took 6 bases from V and 2 from J; bases not matched to a gene: 20. CDR3 length: 19 residues. The CDR3 spells CASKLGTISGGEQQETQYF. CDR3 DNA sequence: TGCGCCAGCAAATTGGGGACGATTAGCGGGGGCGAACAACAAGAGACCCAGTACTTC.

This rearrangement joins TRBV20-1 to TRBJ1-3, with 8 bases aligning to TRBD1. Germline CDR1 reads DFQATT; CDR2 reads SNEGSKA (reference sequence). The V and J ends lost 5 bases and 2 bases, in that order; junction bases with no gene match: 2. The CDR3 is 13 residues long. CDR3 protein: CSAGTGPGNTIYF. For the CDR3, the DNA is TGCAGTGCTGGGACAGGTCCTGGAAACACCATATATTTT.

This clonotype has at least ten counts. V is TRBV5-1 and J is TRBJ2-1; 8 bases agree with TRBD2. V lost 5 bases and J lost 7; bases outside the gene matches: 8. The CDR3 sequence is 14 residues long. Germline-derived CDR1 and CDR2 are SGHRS and YFSETQ. In DNA form, the CDR3 reads TGCGCCAGCAGTACCGGGACTAGAATAAATGAGCAGTTCTTC. Translation: CASSTGTRINEQFF.

The chain uses TRBV29-1 and TRBJ2-5; 7 nucleotides match TRBD1. Germline values: CDR1 SQVTM, CDR2 ANQGSEA. V gave up 6 bases and J gave up 1 base; unmatched junction bases: 2. This CDR3 has 12 residues. Written as DNA, the CDR3 is TGCAGCGTCGACAGGGCCCAAGAGACCCAGTACTTC. Translation: CSVDRAQETQYF.

Comments on this clonotype: A read error may be the cause here, since a much bigger clone is one base away. The rearrangement joins TRBV20-1 to TRBJ2-3; TRBD2 might be the D (5 bases). The CDR3 spans 14 residues. CDR1 is DFQATT, CDR2 SNEGSKA, per germline (reference sequence). This CDR3 reads CGARDRLNTDTQYF. In DNA form, the CDR3 reads TGCGGTGCTAGAGATAGACTAAACACAGATACGCAGTATTTT.

This clonotype has ten or more counts. The V and J genes are TRBV7-9 and TRBJ1-1; D remains unclear. Germline CDR1 and CDR2: SEHNR and FQNEAQ (reference sequence). V was shortened by 2 bases and J by 7 bases, with 14 bases between the two germline ends. The CDR3 runs to 14 residues. CDR3 nucleotide sequence: TGTGCCAGCAGCTTAAATACTCTTGGGAATGAAGCTTTCTTT. Its translation: CASSLNTLGNEAFF.

J is TRBJ2-4 and V is TRBV10-3, with unresolved D. CDR1 is ENHRY, CDR2 SYGVKD, per germline. The CDR3 runs to 9 residues. The V end lost 11 bases, the J end lost 9 bases, and 8 bases lay between the germline ends. CDR3 nucleotides: TGTGCCCCCACAACCATTCAGTACTTC. It translates to CAPTTIQYF.

V and J are TRBV28 and TRBJ2-4; a possible D gene is TRBD2 (6 bases). From germline, CDR1 is MDHEN and CDR2 SYDVKM. CDR3 size: 14 residues. The germline V and J ends were trimmed by 5 bases and 9 bases, with 17 bases remaining between them. CDR3 in amino acids: CASSLWGVVGIQYF. The CDR3 region has the DNA TGTGCCAGCAGTCTTTGGGGGGTCGTGGGCATTCAGTACTTC.

In this sample, this clonotype turned up a few times. The CDR3 DNA sequence: TGTGCCAGCTCAGGGACTAGCGGGTCGGAGACCCAGTACTTC. Encoded protein: CASSGTSGSETQYF. V gene TRBV18 combines with J gene TRBJ2-5, with 12 bases aligning to TRBD2. CDR3 length: 14 amino acids. CDR1 and CDR2 (germline): KGHSH, LQKENI. V shed 5 bases and J 5 bases; nucleotides not matched to a gene: 3.

The gene calls are TRBV19 and TRBJ2-4; D might be TRBD2 (5 bases). Germline V lookup: CDR1 LNHDA, CDR2 SQIVND (reference sequence). The CDR3 covers 16 residues. V gave up 3 bases and J gave up 7 bases, with 19 bases separating them. CDR3 protein: CASSIGRERLRNIQYF. The DNA of the CDR3 is TGTGCCAGTAGTATTGGTAGGGAGAGGCTAAGGAACATTCAGTACTTC.

This clonotype was seen more than once but under ten times. V usage is TRBV29-1 and J usage is TRBJ2-1, with TRBD2 matching over 11 bases. CDR1 and CDR2 (germline): SQVTM, ANQGSEA. The CDR3 extends over 14 amino acids. Losses at the gene ends were 4 bases for V and 12 bases for J; bases not matched to a gene: 11. The DNA of the CDR3 is TGCAGCGTTGGAGGAATAGCGGGGGGGCTCGGGCAGTTCTTC. Its translation: CSVGGIAGGLGQFF.

This clonotype was counted between two and nine times. The rearrangement joins TRBV18 to TRBJ2-7, with 7 bases aligning to TRBD1. Per germline, CDR1 KGHSH and CDR2 LQKENI. Losses at the gene ends were 6 bases for V and 4 bases for J; bases not matched to a gene: 12. This CDR3 is built from 15 residues. DNA of the CDR3: TGTGCCAGCTCGCCCCAACGGGACAGCACATACGAGCAGTACTTC. Translated, it gives CASSPQRDSTYEQYF.

A few counts support this clonotype. V is TRBV29-1 and J is TRBJ1-1; TRBD1 might be the D (5 bases). The V gene lost 3 bases and the J gene lost 1 base, with 15 bases spanning the gap. Looked up from germline, CDR1 is SQVTM and CDR2 is ANQGSEA. The CDR3 covers 15 residues. The CDR3 reads CSVDWRGQGNTEAFF. DNA for the CDR3: TGCAGCGTTGACTGGAGGGGTCAAGGGAACACTGAAGCTTTCTTT.

This clonotype was recorded many times. The chain carries TRBV29-1 and TRBJ2-3, with unresolved D. This CDR3 region has 13 residues. V lost 1 base and J lost 1, with 6 bases in between. CDR1 is SQVTM, CDR2 ANQGSEA, per germline. This chain's CDR3 is CSVEVVGTDTQYF. DNA of the CDR3: TGCAGCGTTGAAGTGGTCGGCACAGATACGCAGTATTTT.

V is TRBV2 and J is TRBJ1-1, with 8 bases lining up with TRBD1. The V gene's germline CDR1 is SNHLY and CDR2 FYNNEI. V trimming: 7 bases; J trimming: 4 bases; junction bases outside the gene matches: 5. This CDR3 contains 13 residues. CDR3 DNA sequence: TGTGCCAGCAAAGGACAGGGTGGCACTGAAGCTTTCTTT. Protein product: CASKGQGGTEAFF.

The rearrangement joins TRBV5-1 to TRBJ2-1; D might be TRBD1 or TRBD2, each matching 6 bases. Germline CDR1 reads SGHRS; CDR2 reads YFSETQ. Trimming left V 5 bases short and J 2 bases short, with 20 bases between. The CDR3 is 17 amino acids. This CDR3 is CASSLRLGGEAYNEQFF. As DNA, the CDR3 is TGCGCCAGCAGTTTGAGATTGGGGGGCGAAGCCTACAATGAGCAGTTCTTC.